This is a list of T cell receptor beta chains from one sample in a study of blood T cell repertoires in COVID-19. Assay used: immunoSEQ multiplex PCR; TCRdb lists only in-frame clones, some missing. The repertoire consists of about 140,000 clones, with about 77% occurring once and the leading ten covering roughly 9%. Sequenced sample: peripheral blood. All receptors come from a woman aged 50 to 60 with active or convalescent COVID-19. The CDR3 runs from the conserved cysteine through the conserved F or W. Each record gives: V gene, clone size, D gene, J gene, CDR3 protein, CDR3 DNA. The D gene is left open where the match is weak. Clone size is shown for a subset of rows, as once, few, many or a class of expanded clone.

TRBV6-5	once	NA	TRBJ1-5	CASSSGGGESNQPQHF	TGTGCCAGCAGTTCGGGGGGGGGAGAGAGCAATCAGCCCCAGCATTTT
TRBV5-1	NA	TRBD2	TRBJ2-1	CASSHGTSGTEQFF	TGCGCCAGCAGTCATGGGACTAGCGGGACTGAGCAGTTCTTC
TRBV3-1/TRBV3-2	NA	TRBD1	TRBJ1-4	CASSLYRGLNEKLFF	TGTGCCAGCAGCCTTTACAGGGGTCTTAATGAAAAACTGTTTTTT
TRBV28	once	TRBD1	TRBJ1-5	CASSPHDRGRAQPQHF	TGTGCCAGCAGTCCCCACGACAGGGGGCGCGCTCAGCCCCAGCATTTT
TRBV15	NA	TRBD1	TRBJ1-5	CATSIEFSTGGGQPQHF	TGTGCCACCAGCATTGAGTTTTCAACAGGGGGAGGACAGCCCCAGCATTTT
TRBV30	many	NA	TRBJ2-2	CAWSRGGTGELFF	TGTGCCTGGAGTAGAGGGGGCACCGGGGAGCTGTTTTTT
TRBV7-6	once	TRBD2	TRBJ2-7	CASSLGGTSGTYEQYF	TGTGCCAGCAGCTTAGGTGGGACTAGCGGTACCTACGAGCAGTACTTC
TRBV28	NA	NA	TRBJ2-1	CASSSPREAAYNEQFF	TGTGCCAGCAGTTCCCCCCGAGAGGCAGCCTACAATGAGCAGTTCTTC
TRBV11-2	NA	NA	TRBJ1-3	CASSLESVGNTIYF	TGTGCCAGCAGCTTAGAATCAGTTGGAAACACCATATATTTT
TRBV19	once	NA	TRBJ1-2	CASKTDRENGYTF	TGTGCCAGTAAGACGGACAGAGAGAATGGCTACACCTTC
TRBV30	NA	TRBD2	TRBJ2-1	CAARTSGGSNEQFF	TGTGCCGCACGGACTAGCGGGGGTAGCAATGAGCAGTTCTTC
TRBV29-1	NA	TRBD1	TRBJ2-4	CSVPDRGDKNIQYF	TGCAGCGTTCCGGACAGGGGGGACAAAAACATTCAGTACTTC
TRBV30	NA	TRBD2	TRBJ2-7	CAWENPRGGQYEQYF	TGTGCCTGGGAGAACCCTCGGGGGGGGCAGTACGAGCAGTACTTC
TRBV11-3	NA	TRBD1	TRBJ2-2	CASSLGDRGSGELFF	TGTGCCAGCAGCTTAGGGGACAGGGGATCCGGGGAGCTGTTTTTT
TRBV18	NA	TRBD1	TRBJ1-3	CASSPGQGAGNTIYF	TGTGCCAGCTCACCCGGACAGGGGGCAGGAAACACCATATATTTT